This paragraph covers one TCR beta chain sequence. Its target is not known. Participants living with HIV all received treatment in the United States. The entry originates in a study of long-term antiretroviral therapy in people with HIV. Turning to the study itself: The earliest samples came from an era when ART typically awaited falling CD4 counts.

General study results and limits: Clonal populations expanded prior to ART predominated within the repertoire at all time points.

The immunoSEQ assay was v3.0, run at survey level. Sequencing aimed at roughly 40,000-50,000 T-cell genomes per sample. Clones were sequenced by immunoSEQ multiplex PCR, and TCRdb holds only the in-frame ones, with some missing. This table has about 6,700 clones, about three quarters appearing once. The sequence was collected from a man aged 18 to 29 with HIV. The specimen comprised unsorted PBMCs, sampled 0.1 years before starting antiretroviral therapy.

CDR3 DNA sequence: TGTGCCAGCAGCTGGGACAGGCCCTACAATGAGCAGTTCTTC. This encodes CASSWDRPYNEQFF. The V and J genes are TRBV27 and TRBJ2-1; 8 bases agree with TRBD1. This CDR3 region has 14 residues. Germline CDR1 reads MNHEY; CDR2 reads SMNVEV (reference sequence). The V segment lost 6 bases and the J segment 2 bases; nucleotides outside the gene matches: 3.